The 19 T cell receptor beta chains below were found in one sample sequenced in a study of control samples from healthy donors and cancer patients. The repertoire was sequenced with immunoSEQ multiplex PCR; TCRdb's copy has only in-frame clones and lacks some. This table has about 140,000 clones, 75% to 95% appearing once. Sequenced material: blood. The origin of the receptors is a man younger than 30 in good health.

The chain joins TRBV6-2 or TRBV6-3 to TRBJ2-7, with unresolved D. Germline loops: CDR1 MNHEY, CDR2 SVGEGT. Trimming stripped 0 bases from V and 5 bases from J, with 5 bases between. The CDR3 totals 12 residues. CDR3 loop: CASSYSVHEQYF. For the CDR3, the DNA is TGTGCCAGCAGTTACTCGGTCCACGAGCAGTACTTC.

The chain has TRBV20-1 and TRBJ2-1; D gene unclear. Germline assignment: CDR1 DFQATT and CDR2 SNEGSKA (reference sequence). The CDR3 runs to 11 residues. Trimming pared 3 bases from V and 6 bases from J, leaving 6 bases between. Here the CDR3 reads CSASFFNEQFF. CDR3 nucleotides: TGCAGTGCTAGTTTTTTCAATGAGCAGTTCTTC.

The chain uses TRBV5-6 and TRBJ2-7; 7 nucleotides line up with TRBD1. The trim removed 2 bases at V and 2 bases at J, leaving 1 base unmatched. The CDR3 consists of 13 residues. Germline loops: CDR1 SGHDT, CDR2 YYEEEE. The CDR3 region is CASSLQGPYEQYF. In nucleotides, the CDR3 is TGTGCCAGCAGCTTACAGGGGCCCTACGAGCAGTACTTC.

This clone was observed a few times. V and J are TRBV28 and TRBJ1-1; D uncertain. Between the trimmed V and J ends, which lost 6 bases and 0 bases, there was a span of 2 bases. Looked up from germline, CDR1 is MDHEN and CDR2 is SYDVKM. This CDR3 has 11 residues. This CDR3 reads CASRLNTEAFF. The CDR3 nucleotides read TGTGCCAGCAGATTGAACACTGAAGCTTTCTTT.

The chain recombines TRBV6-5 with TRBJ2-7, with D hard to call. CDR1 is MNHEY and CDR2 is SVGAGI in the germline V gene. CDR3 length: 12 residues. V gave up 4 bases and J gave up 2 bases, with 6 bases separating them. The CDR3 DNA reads TGTGCCAGCAGTTCCCCCCCCTACGAGCAGTACTTC. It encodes CASSSPPYEQYF.

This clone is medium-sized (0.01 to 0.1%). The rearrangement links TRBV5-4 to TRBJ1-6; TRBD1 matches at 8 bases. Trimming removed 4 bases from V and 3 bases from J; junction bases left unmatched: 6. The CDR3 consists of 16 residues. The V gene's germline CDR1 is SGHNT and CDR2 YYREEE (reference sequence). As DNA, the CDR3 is TGTGCCAGCAGCATTTCAGGGGGCTTCTATAATTCACCCCTCCACTTT. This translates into CASSISGGFYNSPLHF.

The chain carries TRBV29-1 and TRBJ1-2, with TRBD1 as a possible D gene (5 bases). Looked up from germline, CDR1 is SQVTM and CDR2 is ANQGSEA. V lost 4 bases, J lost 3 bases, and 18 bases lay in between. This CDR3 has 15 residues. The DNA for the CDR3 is TGCAGCGTTGTATTACGGGGGAGATTCGACTATGGCTACACCTTC. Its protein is CSVVLRGRFDYGYTF.

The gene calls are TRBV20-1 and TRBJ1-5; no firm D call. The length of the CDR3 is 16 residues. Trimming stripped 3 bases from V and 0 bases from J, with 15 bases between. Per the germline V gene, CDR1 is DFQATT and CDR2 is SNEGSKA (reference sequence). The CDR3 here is CSASGSGFYSNQPQHF. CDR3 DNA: TGCAGTGCTAGTGGGTCGGGTTTTTATAGCAATCAGCCCCAGCATTTT.

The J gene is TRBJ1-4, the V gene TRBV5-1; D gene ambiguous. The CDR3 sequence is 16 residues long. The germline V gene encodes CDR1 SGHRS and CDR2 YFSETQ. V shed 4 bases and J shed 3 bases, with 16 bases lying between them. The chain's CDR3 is CASSQNHGLSNEKLFF. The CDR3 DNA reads TGCGCCAGCAGCCAAAACCACGGACTATCTAATGAAAAACTGTTTTTT.

The CDR3 DNA is TGCGCCAGCAGCTTGGAGGGGGGACTGAGCACAGATACGCAGTATTTT. Translation gives CASSLEGGLSTDTQYF. The chain uses TRBV5-1 and TRBJ2-3, with D perhaps given as TRBD1 or TRBD2 (6 bases each). Germline CDR1 and CDR2: SGHRS and YFSETQ. The ends were cut back, 0 bases at V and 0 bases at J, with 11 bases in the middle. The CDR3 runs to 16 residues.

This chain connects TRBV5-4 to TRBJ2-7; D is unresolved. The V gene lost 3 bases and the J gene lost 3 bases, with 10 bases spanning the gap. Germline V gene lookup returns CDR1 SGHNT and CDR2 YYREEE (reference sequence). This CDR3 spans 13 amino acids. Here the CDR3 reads CASSWQPGYEQYF. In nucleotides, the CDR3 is TGTGCCAGCAGCTGGCAGCCAGGCTACGAGCAGTACTTC.

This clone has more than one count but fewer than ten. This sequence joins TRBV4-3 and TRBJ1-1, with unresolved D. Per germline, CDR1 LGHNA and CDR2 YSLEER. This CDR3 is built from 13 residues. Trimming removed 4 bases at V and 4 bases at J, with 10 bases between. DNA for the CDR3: TGCGCCAGCAGCCTCACGGCAGGCACTGAAGCTTTCTTT. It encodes CASSLTAGTEAFF.

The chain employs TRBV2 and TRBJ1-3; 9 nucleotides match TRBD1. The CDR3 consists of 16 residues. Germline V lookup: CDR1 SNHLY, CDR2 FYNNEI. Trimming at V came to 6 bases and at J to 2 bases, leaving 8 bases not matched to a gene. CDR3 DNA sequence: TGTGCCAGCAGCCATTCCGGGACAGGGACTGGAAACACCATATATTTT. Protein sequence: CASSHSGTGTGNTIYF.

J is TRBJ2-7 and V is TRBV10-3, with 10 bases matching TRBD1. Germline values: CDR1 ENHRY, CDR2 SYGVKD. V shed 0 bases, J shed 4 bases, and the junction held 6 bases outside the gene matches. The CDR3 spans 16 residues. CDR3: CAISESGQGWGYEQYF. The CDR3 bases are TGTGCCATCAGTGAGTCGGGACAGGGGTGGGGATACGAGCAGTACTTC.

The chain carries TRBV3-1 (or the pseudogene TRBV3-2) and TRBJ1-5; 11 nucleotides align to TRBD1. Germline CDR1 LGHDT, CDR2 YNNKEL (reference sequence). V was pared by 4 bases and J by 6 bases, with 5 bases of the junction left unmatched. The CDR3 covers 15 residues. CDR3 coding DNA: TGTGCCAGCAGCCCGGGACAGGGGGAGGGTCAGCCCCAGCATTTT. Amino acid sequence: CASSPGQGEGQPQHF.

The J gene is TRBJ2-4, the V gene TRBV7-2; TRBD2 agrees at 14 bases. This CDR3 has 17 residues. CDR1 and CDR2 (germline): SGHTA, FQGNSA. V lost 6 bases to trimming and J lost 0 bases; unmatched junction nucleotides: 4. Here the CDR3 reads CASSPTSGGGAKNIQYF. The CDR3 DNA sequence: TGTGCCAGCAGTCCGACTAGCGGGGGGGGAGCCAAAAACATTCAGTACTTC.

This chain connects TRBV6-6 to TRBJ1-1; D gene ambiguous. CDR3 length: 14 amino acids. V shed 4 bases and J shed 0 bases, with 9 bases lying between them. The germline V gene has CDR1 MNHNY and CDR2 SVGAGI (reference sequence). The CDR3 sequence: CASSWERMNTEAFF. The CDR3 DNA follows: TGTGCCAGCAGTTGGGAGAGAATGAACACTGAAGCTTTCTTT.

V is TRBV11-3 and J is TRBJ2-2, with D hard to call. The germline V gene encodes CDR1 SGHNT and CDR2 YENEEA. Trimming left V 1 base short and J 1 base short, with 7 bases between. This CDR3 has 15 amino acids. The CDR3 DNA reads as TGTGCCAGCAGCTTAGTTTCGGGGAACACCGGGGAGCTGTTTTTT. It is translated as CASSLVSGNTGELFF.

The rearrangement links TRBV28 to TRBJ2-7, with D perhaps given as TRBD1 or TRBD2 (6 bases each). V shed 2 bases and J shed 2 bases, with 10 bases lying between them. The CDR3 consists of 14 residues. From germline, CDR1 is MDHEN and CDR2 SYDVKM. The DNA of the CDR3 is TGTGCCAGCAGTTTAATTCGGGGGCCCTACGAGCAGTACTTC. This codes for CASSLIRGPYEQYF.